The 14 T cell receptor beta chains listed next were all sequenced from one sample in a study of pediatric ulcerative colitis. The assay was immunoSEQ multiplex PCR, and TCRdb's table has in-frame clones only and misses some. This table holds about 36,000 clones, about three quarters found once. The rectum was sampled with one to two pinch biopsies at colonoscopy. Source material: gut tissue. Every receptor here comes from a boy aged 5 to 17 with moderate ulcerative colitis.

The chain joins TRBV4-2 to TRBJ1-3; TRBD1 might be the D (5 bases). V lost 4 bases and J 0 bases, leaving 16 bases between the germline ends. Germline V gives CDR1 LGHNA, CDR2 YNFKEQ. The CDR3 sequence is 17 residues long. The chain's CDR3 is CASSLTGTASSGNTIYF. The CDR3 DNA is TGTGCCAGCAGCCTTACCGGGACCGCCAGCTCTGGAAACACCATATATTTT.

The chain combines TRBV19 with TRBJ2-4; TRBD2 agrees at 7 bases. Germline V gene data show CDR1 as LNHDA and CDR2 as SQIVND (reference sequence). The trim removed 4 bases at V and 2 bases at J, leaving 5 bases unmatched. The CDR3 sequence is 15 residues long. The chain's CDR3 is CASSTLAVSKNIQYF. The CDR3 region has the DNA TGTGCCAGTAGTACGCTAGCGGTTTCCAAAAACATTCAGTACTTC.

The genes are TRBV11-2 and TRBJ2-5, with a tentative D call TRBD2 (6 bases). Trimming left V 2 bases short and J 5 bases short, with 9 bases between. Per germline, CDR1 SGHAT and CDR2 FQNNGV. The CDR3 loop spans 13 amino acids. The CDR3 DNA is TGTGCCAGCAGCTTAACTAGCATGGAGACCCAGTACTTC. Encoded protein: CASSLTSMETQYF.

This chain links TRBV18 with TRBJ2-7, with 8 bases that match TRBD2. This CDR3 region has 15 residues. Germline trimming cut 6 bases from V and 9 bases from J; bases unmatched to any gene: 16. Germline V gene data show CDR1 as KGHSH and CDR2 as LQKENI. The CDR3: CASSRPGLVSPRQYF. The CDR3, as DNA: TGTGCCAGCTCTCGACCGGGACTAGTTTCCCCCCGGCAGTACTTC.

The chain employs TRBV15 and TRBJ1-6; D not certain. The CDR3 sequence is 14 residues long. Germline V gives CDR1 LNHNV, CDR2 YYDKDF (reference sequence). Between the trimmed V and J ends, which lost 0 bases and 13 bases, there was a span of 13 bases. The CDR3 protein is CATSRDRGSAPLHF. CDR3 nucleotide sequence: TGTGCCACCAGCAGAGATCGGGGTAGTGCGCCCCTCCACTTT.

This chain connects TRBV18 to TRBJ2-1; D is possibly TRBD1 (6 bases). Germline lookup yields CDR1 KGHSH and CDR2 LQKENI. This CDR3 spans 16 amino acids. V lost 5 bases and J 1 base, leaving 15 bases between the germline ends. For the CDR3, the DNA is TGTGCCAGCTCAAGCCTCAGGGGAGAATCCTACAATGAGCAGTTCTTC. As protein: CASSSLRGESYNEQFF.

The chain employs TRBV6-6 and TRBJ2-2; TRBD2 aligns across 13 bases. The CDR3 covers 16 residues. Trimming cost V 0 bases and J 7 bases; bases outside gene matches: 2. CDR1 is MNHNY and CDR2 is SVGAGI in the germline V gene (reference sequence). CDR3 DNA: TGTGCCAGCAGTTACTCCGGGACTAGCGGGGTCGGGGAGCTGTTTTTT. Translation: CASSYSGTSGVGELFF.

This sequence joins TRBV6-5 and TRBJ2-3; D not certain. The CDR3 covers 13 residues. Per germline, CDR1 MNHEY and CDR2 SVGAGI. Trimming removed 4 bases at V and 6 bases at J, with 11 bases between. The CDR3 protein is CASSWKGKDTQYF. The CDR3 coding sequence is TGTGCCAGCAGTTGGAAGGGAAAGGATACGCAGTATTTT.

The rearrangement uses TRBV5-6 and TRBJ1-1; tentatively, D is TRBD1 (6 bases). Looked up from germline, CDR1 is SGHDT and CDR2 is YYEEEE. V lost 2 bases to trimming and J lost 4 bases, with 12 bases between them. The CDR3 runs 14 residues. The CDR3 reads CASSLGRGGTEAFF. CDR3 sequence (DNA): TGTGCCAGCAGCTTAGGCAGGGGTGGCACTGAAGCTTTCTTT.

This clone was observed once. This chain uses TRBV28 with TRBJ2-5, with D maybe TRBD2 (6 bases). The CDR3 length is 15 residues. The V end lost 5 bases, the J end lost 2 bases, and 15 bases lay between the germline ends. CDR1 is MDHEN, CDR2 SYDVKM, per germline. The CDR3 spells CASSLPPGRQETQYF. The CDR3 DNA is TGTGCCAGCAGTCTTCCCCCGGGGAGGCAAGAGACCCAGTACTTC.

The V gene is TRBV21-1, the J gene TRBJ2-5. TRBV21-1 is noted as a pseudogene. The CDR3 has 14 residues. The CDR3 loop is CAISRTAGQETQYF. CDR3 DNA sequence: TGTGCCATCAGCAGGACGGCCGGCCAAGAGACCCAGTACTTC.

V gene TRBV6-5 combines with J gene TRBJ1-1, with D unresolved. V lost 7 bases to trimming and J lost 4 bases, with 13 bases between them. Germline assignment: CDR1 MNHEY and CDR2 SVGAGI. The CDR3 sequence is 13 residues long. This CDR3 is CASTMGWGTEAFF. The CDR3 DNA reads as TGTGCCAGCACCATGGGGTGGGGCACTGAAGCTTTCTTT.

This chain uses TRBV4-3 with TRBJ1-6; no clear D. The CDR3 consists of 15 residues. The V gene lost 2 bases and the J gene lost 0 bases, with 5 bases spanning the gap. CDR1 and CDR2 from the germline V gene are LGHNA and YSLEER. The CDR3 DNA sequence: TGCGCCAGCAGCCAATCCAACTCCTATAATTCACCCCTCCACTTT. Protein sequence: CASSQSNSYNSPLHF.

The chain uses TRBV7-2 and TRBJ1-1; D not certain. V shed 5 bases and J shed 4 bases, with 11 bases lying between them. The CDR3 runs 13 residues. CDR1 is SGHTA, CDR2 FQGNSA, per germline. The CDR3 sequence: CASSPRRGTEAFF. CDR3 DNA: TGTGCCAGCAGCCCGAGGCGGGGCACTGAAGCTTTCTTT.